A selection of T cell receptor beta chains follows, all from one sample in a study of blood T cell repertoires in COVID-19. Using immunoSEQ multiplex PCR, the repertoire was profiled, and TCRdb retains in-frame clones only, with some absent. The sample lists around 60,000 clones, approximately 81% occurring once. Material for sequencing was peripheral blood. The receptor source for this set is a man in his 60s with COVID-19, enrolled during active disease. Both conserved end residues are part of each CDR3. The order of the fields is clone size, D gene, J gene, V gene, CDR3 DNA, CDR3 protein. The D gene is left open where the match is weak. The size entry is marked missing in some rows and otherwise reads once, few, many or a size class.

abundance: -
d_gene: -
j_gene: TRBJ1-2
v_gene: TRBV10-3
CDR3nt: TGTGCCATCAGTGTTGACAGAATTGAAAAGGGTGGCTACACCTTC
CDR3aa: CAISVDRIEKGGYTF

abundance: -
d_gene: -
j_gene: TRBJ2-5
v_gene: TRBV5-1
CDR3nt: TGCGCCAGCAGCTTGGGAGGGAGTGAGACCCAGTACTTC
CDR3aa: CASSLGGSETQYF

abundance: -
d_gene: TRBD2
j_gene: TRBJ2-7
v_gene: TRBV5-1
CDR3nt: TGCGCCAGCAGCCTAAATAGCGGGAGCGTCCACGAGCAGTACTTC
CDR3aa: CASSLNSGSVHEQYF

abundance: -
d_gene: TRBD2
j_gene: TRBJ2-4
v_gene: TRBV3-1/TRBV3-2
CDR3nt: TGTGCCAGCAGCGGGGGGGTGGTCAAAAACATTCAGTACTTC
CDR3aa: CASSGGVVKNIQYF

abundance: -
d_gene: -
j_gene: TRBJ2-1
v_gene: TRBV4-1
CDR3nt: TGCGCCAGCAGCCGAGCGCTTATTCTTAGCCAAAGCTCCTACAATGAGCAGTTCTTC
CDR3aa: CASSRALILSQSSYNEQFF

abundance: few
d_gene: TRBD1
j_gene: TRBJ1-6
v_gene: TRBV9
CDR3nt: TGTGCCAGCACCCAGGGACAGGGGGCGAACTCACCCCTCCACTTT
CDR3aa: CASTQGQGANSPLHF

abundance: -
d_gene: TRBD1
j_gene: TRBJ1-6
v_gene: TRBV9
CDR3nt: TGTGCCAGCAGCGCAGGACAGGGGGGTAATTCACCCCTCCACTTT
CDR3aa: CASSAGQGGNSPLHF

abundance: -
d_gene: TRBD1
j_gene: TRBJ2-1
v_gene: TRBV7-2
CDR3nt: TGTGCCAGCAGCTGGCGGACAGGGATTTTCAATGAGCAGTTCTTC
CDR3aa: CASSWRTGIFNEQFF

abundance: -
d_gene: -
j_gene: TRBJ1-1
v_gene: TRBV19
CDR3nt: TGTGCCAGTAATTTAGGGGGTTTGAACACTGAAGCTTTCTTT
CDR3aa: CASNLGGLNTEAFF

abundance: -
d_gene: TRBD2
j_gene: TRBJ2-3
v_gene: TRBV4-2
CDR3nt: TGTGCCAGCAGCCAACCCGGGACTATAGCAGATACGCAGTATTTT
CDR3aa: CASSQPGTIADTQYF

abundance: -
d_gene: -
j_gene: TRBJ1-3
v_gene: TRBV5-1
CDR3nt: TGCGCCAGCAGCTTCGACAGGTCGACGGGGACCATATATTTT
CDR3aa: CASSFDRSTGTIYF

abundance: once
d_gene: -
j_gene: TRBJ2-5
v_gene: TRBV9
CDR3nt: TGTGCCAGCAGCGTAGGTTGGGAGACCGAAGAGACCCAGTACTTC
CDR3aa: CASSVGWETEETQYF

abundance: -
d_gene: TRBD1
j_gene: TRBJ2-1
v_gene: TRBV5-4
CDR3nt: TGTGCCAGCAGCTTGGACAGGGGGAGCTACAATGAGCAGTTCTTC
CDR3aa: CASSLDRGSYNEQFF

abundance: -
d_gene: TRBD1
j_gene: TRBJ1-2
v_gene: TRBV14
CDR3nt: TGTGCCAGCAGCCAAGGGGGGACAGGGGGAGGCTACACCTTC
CDR3aa: CASSQGGTGGGYTF

abundance: -
d_gene: -
j_gene: TRBJ1-3
v_gene: TRBV30
CDR3nt: TGTGCCTGGAGTGTCCAGGGTTGGGGAAACACCATATATTTT
CDR3aa: CAWSVQGWGNTIYF

abundance: once
d_gene: -
j_gene: TRBJ1-5
v_gene: TRBV7-6
CDR3nt: TGTGCCAGCAGCTTAGATCTCCAGCCCCAGCATTTT
CDR3aa: CASSLDLQPQHF

abundance: -
d_gene: TRBD1
j_gene: TRBJ2-7
v_gene: TRBV28
CDR3nt: TGTGCCAGCAGTCCCTTGGGGACAGGGAACTACGAGCAGTACTTC
CDR3aa: CASSPLGTGNYEQYF

abundance: -
d_gene: TRBD1
j_gene: TRBJ2-7
v_gene: TRBV10-3
CDR3nt: TGTGCCATCAGTTGGGACAGGGGCTACGAGCAGTACTTC
CDR3aa: CAISWDRGYEQYF

abundance: -
d_gene: TRBD1
j_gene: TRBJ1-5
v_gene: TRBV7-6
CDR3nt: TGTGCCAGCAGCCCCAGACAGGGGAATAGCAATCAGCCCCAGCATTTT
CDR3aa: CASSPRQGNSNQPQHF

abundance: -
d_gene: -
j_gene: TRBJ2-2
v_gene: TRBV7-3
CDR3nt: TGTGCCAGCAGCCCCGCCCGGACCCCGGGGGGGGAGCTGTTTTTT
CDR3aa: CASSPARTPGGELFF

abundance: -
d_gene: -
j_gene: TRBJ2-1
v_gene: TRBV2
CDR3nt: TGTGCCAGTAAAAAGGACAGCCCCGAGATTAATGAGCAGTTCTTC
CDR3aa: CASKKDSPEINEQFF

abundance: -
d_gene: -
j_gene: TRBJ1-2
v_gene: TRBV4-1
CDR3nt: TGCGCCAGCAGCCAAGGGACATCTAGGGACTATGGCTACACCTTC
CDR3aa: CASSQGTSRDYGYTF

abundance: -
d_gene: TRBD1
j_gene: TRBJ1-1
v_gene: TRBV30
CDR3nt: TGTGCCTGGAGTGCATACCCCGGACAGGCCGGAGCTTTCTTT
CDR3aa: CAWSAYPGQAGAFF

abundance: once
d_gene: -
j_gene: TRBJ2-7
v_gene: TRBV27
CDR3nt: TGTGCCAGCAGTTTAGGGACTCCCTACGAGCAGTACTTC
CDR3aa: CASSLGTPYEQYF

abundance: -
d_gene: -
j_gene: TRBJ2-1
v_gene: TRBV6-5
CDR3nt: TGTGCCAGCAGTATCTTGGGGGGCTACAATGAGCAGTTCTTC
CDR3aa: CASSILGGYNEQFF

abundance: -
d_gene: TRBD1
j_gene: TRBJ1-4
v_gene: TRBV28
CDR3nt: TGTGCCAGCAGTGGACAGGGGACGGCTAATGAAAAACTGTTTTTT
CDR3aa: CASSGQGTANEKLFF

abundance: -
d_gene: TRBD1
j_gene: TRBJ2-7
v_gene: TRBV5-1
CDR3nt: TGCGCCAGCAGCTTGGAGGGGGCCGGCGAGCAGTACTTC
CDR3aa: CASSLEGAGEQYF

abundance: -
d_gene: -
j_gene: TRBJ2-5
v_gene: TRBV30
CDR3nt: TGTGCCTGGAGGCAAGTCGGGACCCAGTACTTC
CDR3aa: CAWRQVGTQYF

abundance: -
d_gene: -
j_gene: TRBJ2-1
v_gene: TRBV5-4
CDR3nt: TGTGCCAGCAGCTTCGGCCAGGGAATTTACAATGAGCAGTTCTTC
CDR3aa: CASSFGQGIYNEQFF

abundance: -
d_gene: -
j_gene: TRBJ1-4
v_gene: TRBV11-2
CDR3nt: TGTGCCAGCAGCTCGGAGTCCGGCCCTAATGAAAAACTGTTTTTT
CDR3aa: CASSSESGPNEKLFF

abundance: few
d_gene: TRBD1
j_gene: TRBJ2-3
v_gene: TRBV5-1
CDR3nt: TGCGCCAGCAGCTTCGGACAGGTTATGGATACGCAGTATTTT
CDR3aa: CASSFGQVMDTQYF

abundance: -
d_gene: TRBD2
j_gene: TRBJ2-7
v_gene: TRBV2
CDR3nt: TGTGCCAGCAGTGAAGGCTCTAGCGGGAATCTAGGAATCTACGAGCAGTACTTC
CDR3aa: CASSEGSSGNLGIYEQYF

abundance: -
d_gene: -
j_gene: TRBJ2-1
v_gene: TRBV7-3
CDR3nt: TGTGCCAGCAGCTCTCCGGGACTGGCTGAGCAGTTCTTC
CDR3aa: CASSSPGLAEQFF

abundance: once
d_gene: -
j_gene: TRBJ2-2
v_gene: TRBV29-1
CDR3nt: TGCAGCGTGATAGGGGGAGGGTCCGGGGAGCTGTTTTTT
CDR3aa: CSVIGGGSGELFF

abundance: -
d_gene: -
j_gene: TRBJ1-2
v_gene: TRBV5-1
CDR3nt: TGCGCCAGCAGCTTTGAGGGAAACATGCGAGGCTACACCTTC
CDR3aa: CASSFEGNMRGYTF

abundance: -
d_gene: -
j_gene: TRBJ1-1
v_gene: TRBV3-1/TRBV3-2
CDR3nt: TGTGCCAGCAGCGCAACCGGGACACGCACTGAAGCTTTCTTT
CDR3aa: CASSATGTRTEAFF

abundance: -
d_gene: TRBD1
j_gene: TRBJ2-7
v_gene: TRBV19
CDR3nt: TGTGCCAGTAGTCCCGGACAGGGTACCTACGAGCAGTACTTC
CDR3aa: CASSPGQGTYEQYF

abundance: once
d_gene: TRBD2
j_gene: TRBJ2-1
v_gene: TRBV25-1
CDR3nt: TGTGCCAGCAGTGGACGCGGGAGGGCCCTTGGGCAGTTCTTC
CDR3aa: CASSGRGRALGQFF

abundance: -
d_gene: -
j_gene: TRBJ2-1
v_gene: TRBV11-2
CDR3nt: TGTGCCAGCAGCCTCGAGGCCTCCCCTTACAATGAGCAGTTCTTC
CDR3aa: CASSLEASPYNEQFF

abundance: once
d_gene: -
j_gene: TRBJ2-2
v_gene: TRBV3-1/TRBV3-2
CDR3nt: TGTGCCAGCAGCCAAGGCGGACAAAACACCGGGGAGCTGTTTTTT
CDR3aa: CASSQGGQNTGELFF

abundance: -
d_gene: TRBD1
j_gene: TRBJ2-7
v_gene: TRBV12-5
CDR3nt: TGTGCTAGTGGTTCCCCGAGGGGACAGGGTTTCAACGAGCAGTACTTC
CDR3aa: CASGSPRGQGFNEQYF

abundance: -
d_gene: -
j_gene: TRBJ2-1
v_gene: TRBV7-2
CDR3nt: TGTGCCAGCAGCCTGTTGGGAACAGGGCTGGAAGAGCAGTTCTTC
CDR3aa: CASSLLGTGLEEQFF